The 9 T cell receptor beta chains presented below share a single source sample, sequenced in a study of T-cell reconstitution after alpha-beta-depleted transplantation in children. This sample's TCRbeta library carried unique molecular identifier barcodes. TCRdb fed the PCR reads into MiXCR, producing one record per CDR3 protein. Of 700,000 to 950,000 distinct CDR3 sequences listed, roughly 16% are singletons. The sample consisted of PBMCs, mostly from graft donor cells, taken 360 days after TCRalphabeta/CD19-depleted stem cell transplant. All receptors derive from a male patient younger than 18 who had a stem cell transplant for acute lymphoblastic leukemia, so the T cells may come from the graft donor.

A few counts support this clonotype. CDR3 nucleotides: TGTGCCATCAGTGGGCGACTAGCGGGGGCCTACAATGAGCAGTTCTTC. Amino acid sequence: CAISGRLAGAYNEQFF. The chain carries TRBV10-3 and TRBJ2-1; 12 nucleotides align to TRBD2. The CDR3 contains 16 residues. V lost 4 bases to trimming and J lost 2 bases; unmatched junction nucleotides: 3. Germline V gene lookup returns CDR1 ENHRY and CDR2 SYGVKD.

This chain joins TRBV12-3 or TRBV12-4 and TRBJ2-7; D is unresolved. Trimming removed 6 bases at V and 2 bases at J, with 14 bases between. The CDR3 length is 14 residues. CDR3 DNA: TGTGCCAGCAGAAACGACGAGCGCCCCTACGAGCAGTACTTC. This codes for CASRNDERPYEQYF.

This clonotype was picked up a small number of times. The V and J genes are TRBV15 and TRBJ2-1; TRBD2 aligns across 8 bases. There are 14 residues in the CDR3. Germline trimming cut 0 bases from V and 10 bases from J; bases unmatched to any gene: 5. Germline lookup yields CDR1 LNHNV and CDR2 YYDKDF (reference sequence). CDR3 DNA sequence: TGTGCCACCAGCAGAGATCGGGAGGGAGGCGAGCAGTTCTTC. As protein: CATSRDREGGEQFF.

The CDR3 reads CASSRVAQAPNTGELFF. CDR3 DNA: TGTGCCAGCAGCCGCGTAGCGCAGGCCCCAAACACCGGGGAGCTGTTTTTT. V is TRBV11-1 and J is TRBJ2-2; weak D call: TRBD2 (5 bases). The CDR3 spans 17 residues. The ends were cut back, 5 bases at V and 2 bases at J, with 18 bases in the middle. The germline CDR1 and CDR2 sequences are SGHAT and FQDESV (reference sequence).

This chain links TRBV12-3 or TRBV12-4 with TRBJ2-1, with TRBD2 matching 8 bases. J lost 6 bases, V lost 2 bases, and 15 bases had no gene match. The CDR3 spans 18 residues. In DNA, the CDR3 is TGTGCCAGCAGTTTATTTCATCGTGGGACTAGACAGAGCAATGAGCAGTTCTTC. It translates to CASSLFHRGTRQSNEQFF.

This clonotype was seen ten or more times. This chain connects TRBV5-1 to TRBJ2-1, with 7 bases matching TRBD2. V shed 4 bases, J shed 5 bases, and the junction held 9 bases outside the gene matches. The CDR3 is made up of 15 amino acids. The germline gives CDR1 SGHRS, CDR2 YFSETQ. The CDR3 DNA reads TGCGCCAGCAGCAGACTCAGGGCGGGGGACAATGAGCAGTTCTTC. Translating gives CASSRLRAGDNEQFF.

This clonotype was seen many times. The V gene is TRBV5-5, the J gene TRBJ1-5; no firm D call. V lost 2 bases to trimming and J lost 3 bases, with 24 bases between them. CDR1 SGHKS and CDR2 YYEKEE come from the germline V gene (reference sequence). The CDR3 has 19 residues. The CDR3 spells CASSFLLNSDLLLNQPQHF. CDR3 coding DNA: TGTGCCAGCAGCTTTTTGCTAAACAGTGACCTACTACTCAATCAGCCCCAGCATTTT.

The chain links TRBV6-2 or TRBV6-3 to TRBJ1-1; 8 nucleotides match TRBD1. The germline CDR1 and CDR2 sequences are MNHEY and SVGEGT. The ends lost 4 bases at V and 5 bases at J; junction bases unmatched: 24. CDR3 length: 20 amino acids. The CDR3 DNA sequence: TGTGCCAGCAGTTTCTCCAAATTCAGACAGGGGCTATTTCGTCGGACTGAAGCTTTCTTT. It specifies CASSFSKFRQGLFRRTEAFF.

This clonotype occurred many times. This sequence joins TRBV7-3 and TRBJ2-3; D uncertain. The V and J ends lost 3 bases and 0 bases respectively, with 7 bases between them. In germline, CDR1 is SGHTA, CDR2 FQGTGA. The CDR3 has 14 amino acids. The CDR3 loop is CASSFLHSTDTQYF. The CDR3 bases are TGTGCCAGCAGCTTTCTCCACAGCACAGATACGCAGTATTTT.